A single sample gave rise to the 13 T cell receptor beta chains below, sequenced in a study of cytomegalovirus exposure and HLA in healthy donors. Vbeta (60) and Jbeta (13) primers were used in the PCR. The method was immunoSEQ multiplex PCR; TCRdb's version includes in-frame clones alone and lacks a portion of them. Counted here are more than 95,000 clones, approximately 81% occurring once; the ten biggest clones make up roughly 4%. The sequencing input was PBMCs. These receptors originate from a man in his late teens or twenties in good health and CMV-seropositive.

The V and J genes are TRBV6-5 and TRBJ1-2, with D uncertain. Trimming removed 8 bases from V and 4 bases from J, with 8 bases in between. The CDR3 has 11 residues. Per germline, CDR1 MNHEY and CDR2 SVGAGI. Here the CDR3 DNA reads TGTGCCAGCTTCTCCAGCTATGGCTACACCTTC. It specifies CASFSSYGYTF.

This clone was seen a single time. This chain joins TRBV30 and TRBJ1-5; D gene uncertain. Per the germline V gene, CDR1 is GTSNPN and CDR2 is SVGIG (reference sequence). The ends were cut back, 1 base at V and 4 bases at J, with 8 bases in the middle. CDR3 length equals 13 residues. The CDR3 reads CAWSAQANQPQHF. The DNA for the CDR3 is TGTGCCTGGAGTGCTCAGGCTAATCAGCCCCAGCATTTT.

The chain links TRBV19 to TRBJ1-3; D perhaps matches TRBD1 (6 bases). The ends were cut back, 3 bases at V and 0 bases at J, with 9 bases in the middle. Germline V gives CDR1 LNHDA, CDR2 SQIVND (reference sequence). The CDR3 spans 15 residues. For the CDR3, the DNA is TGTGCCAGTAGTATGGACAGCGTCTCTGGAAACACCATATATTTT. Amino acids: CASSMDSVSGNTIYF.

Remarks on this clone: Other DNA variants within this sample encode the same CDR3. This sequence joins TRBV5-1 and TRBJ2-5, with 7 bases matching TRBD2. Germline V CDR1 and CDR2: SGHRS, YFSETQ. V was clipped by 0 bases and J by 5 bases; unmatched bases: 1. The CDR3 sequence is 13 residues long. The CDR3 is CASSLAGGETQYF. The CDR3 DNA is TGCGCCAGCAGCTTGGCCGGGGGGGAGACCCAGTACTTC.

The V and J genes are TRBV4-3 and TRBJ1-1, with unresolved D. CDR1 and CDR2 from the germline V gene are LGHNA and YSLEER. Between the trimmed V and J ends, which lost 0 bases and 2 bases, there was a span of 19 bases. The CDR3 sequence is 18 residues long. As DNA, the CDR3 is TGCGCCAGCAGCCAAGACTTCTTGGGAGGATCTGGCAACACTGAAGCTTTCTTT. Residues: CASSQDFLGGSGNTEAFF.

The rearrangement uses TRBV11-3 and TRBJ2-2, with 10 bases lining up with TRBD1. This CDR3 contains 17 residues. The V gene's germline CDR1 is SGHNT and CDR2 YENEEA. The V and J ends lost 0 bases and 3 bases, in that order; junction bases with no gene match: 4. Written as DNA, the CDR3 is TGTGCCAGCAGCTTAGATGTGGGACAGGGGTACACCGGGGAGCTGTTTTTT. It translates to CASSLDVGQGYTGELFF.

For the CDR3, the DNA is TGTGCCAGCAGCTTATCCTCAGGGACAGATACGCAGTATTTT. Protein product: CASSLSSGTDTQYF. The chain carries TRBV11-2 and TRBJ2-3; D possibly corresponds to TRBD1 (5 bases). Per the germline V gene, CDR1 is SGHAT and CDR2 is FQNNGV. Deletions cut 2 bases from V and 3 bases from J, with 9 bases between. The CDR3 loop spans 14 amino acids.

The chain has TRBV5-4 and TRBJ2-1; TRBD1 matches at 7 bases. Germline-derived CDR1 and CDR2 are SGHNT and YYREEE (reference sequence). The V and J ends lost 4 bases and 0 bases, in that order; junction bases with no gene match: 7. The length of the CDR3 is 16 residues. Here the CDR3 reads CASSGKTGRSYNEQFF. The CDR3 nucleotides are TGTGCCAGCAGCGGGAAGACAGGGCGCTCCTACAATGAGCAGTTCTTC.

V gene TRBV5-6 combines with J gene TRBJ2-1; D not resolved. Germline V CDR1 and CDR2: SGHDT, YYEEEE. Trimming removed 0 bases at V and 6 bases at J, with 10 bases between. CDR3 length equals 14 residues. The DNA for the CDR3 is TGTGCCAGCAGCTTGGTCACGACTTCCAATGAGCAGTTCTTC. It codes for CASSLVTTSNEQFF.

This chain connects TRBV4-1 to TRBJ1-2; no clear D. The CDR3 covers 15 residues. With 0 bases removed from V and 0 bases from J, the gap between germline ends came to 8 bases. In germline, CDR1 is MGHRA, CDR2 YSYEKL. The CDR3 DNA reads as TGCGCCAGCAGCCAAGAAGTCGGGACTAACTATGGCTACACCTTC. Translation: CASSQEVGTNYGYTF.

The genes are TRBV7-9 and TRBJ2-5; weak D call: TRBD2 (5 bases). The CDR3 sequence is 13 residues long. Trimming left V 5 bases short and J 5 bases short, with 12 bases between. Germline V lookup: CDR1 SEHNR, CDR2 FQNEAQ (reference sequence). The CDR3 DNA reads as TGTGCCAGCAGCCCGAGAGGGAAGGAGACCCAGTACTTC. Protein: CASSPRGKETQYF.

This clone was recorded once. The chain employs TRBV9 and TRBJ2-5, with TRBD1 identical over 9 bases. V shed 0 bases and J 6 bases; nucleotides not matched to a gene: 6. This CDR3 spans 15 amino acids. Germline loops: CDR1 SGDLS, CDR2 YYNGEE. The CDR3 nucleotides are TGTGCCAGCAGCGTAGAGGGGACAGGGTGGCAGACCCAGTACTTC. This translates into CASSVEGTGWQTQYF.

This chain's CDR3 is CASSFGGDEQFF. DNA of the CDR3: TGTGCCAGCAGCTTCGGGGGTGATGAGCAGTTCTTC. The chain joins TRBV7-9 to TRBJ2-1; TRBD2 is a possible D gene (6 bases). CDR1 and CDR2 from the germline V gene are SEHNR and FQNEAQ (reference sequence). CDR3 size: 12 residues. Trimming took 3 bases from V and 8 from J, leaving 8 bases between them.